These T cell receptor beta chains were read from a single sample in a study of cytomegalovirus exposure and HLA in healthy donors. Repertoires were generated with immunoSEQ multiplex PCR, while TCRdb's copy carries only in-frame clones and drops some. The top ten clones hold 20% to 25% of a sample with some 110,000 clones, roughly 85% of them seen once. Sequencing was done on a sample of PBMCs. These receptors all come from a man aged 25 to 40 in good health and CMV-seropositive. The CDR3 runs from the conserved cysteine through the conserved F or W. The order of the fields is CDR3 DNA, CDR3 protein, D gene, J gene, V gene, clone size. A D gene is named only where the DNA matches it firmly. A row's size may be missing; if present it is once, few, many or a size class.

TGTGCCAGCAGCTTGAAAACCTCCGACACAGAGCAGTTCTTC CASSLKTSDTEQFF . TRBJ2-1 TRBV7-9 .
TGTGCCAGCAGCACCTCTGGGGCCCAGATATCAGCTTTCTTT CASSTSGAQISAFF . TRBJ1-1 TRBV9 few
TGTGCCAGCAGCTTACGTTCGGGAGGGCCCTATGAGCAGTTCTTC CASSLRSGGPYEQFF TRBD2 TRBJ2-1 TRBV11-3 .
TGCAGTGCCTTACTAGCGAATGAGCAGTTCTTC CSALLANEQFF TRBD2 TRBJ2-1 TRBV20-1 .
TGCGCCAGCAGCTTCAGGGGCACCGGGGAGCTGTTTTTT CASSFRGTGELFF . TRBJ2-2 TRBV5-1 .
TGTGCCAGCAGCCAGACGGGGGGTCGAGGAGCCTACGAGCAGTACTTC CASSQTGGRGAYEQYF TRBD2 TRBJ2-7 TRBV14 .
TGTGCCATCAGTGAGTCGGCGGATCAGCCCCAGCATTTT CAISESADQPQHF . TRBJ1-5 TRBV10-3 once
TGTGCCAGTAGTATTCTAGGTCCCAATCAGCCCCAGCATTTT CASSILGPNQPQHF . TRBJ1-5 TRBV19 .
TGTGCCAGCAGTGAATTTGAGGACCGTATTTCGTGGGCTAGCGGGGGGCGGCAAGATACGCAGTATTTT CASSEFEDRISWASGGRQDTQYF TRBD2 TRBJ2-3 TRBV2 .
TGTGCCAGCAGTTTGGGCAGAACCTACGAGCAGTACTTC CASSLGRTYEQYF . TRBJ2-7 TRBV6-1 .
TGTGCCAGCAGCGTAGGGTGGAGAAATTCACCCCTCCACTTT CASSVGWRNSPLHF . TRBJ1-6 TRBV9 .
TGTGCCAGCAGGAACAGGGGGCTTAACTCTGGGGCCAACGTCCTGACTTTC CASRNRGLNSGANVLTF TRBD1 TRBJ2-6 TRBV28 .
TGTGCCAGCAGTTACTCCTCCGGGACAGTTTATCACGAGCAGTACTTC CASSYSSGTVYHEQYF TRBD1 TRBJ2-7 TRBV6-5 .
TGTGCCAGTAGTATAGCAAGAGCCGTCAATCAGCCCCAGCATTTT CASSIARAVNQPQHF . TRBJ1-5 TRBV19 .
TGCGCCAGCAGCTTACCCCTAGCGGGGGGCTACAATGAGCAGTTCTTC CASSLPLAGGYNEQFF TRBD2 TRBJ2-1 TRBV5-1 .
TGTGCCAGCACCCAGCGTAATCAGCCCCAGCATTTT CASTQRNQPQHF . TRBJ1-5 TRBV2 .
TGTGCCAGCAGTGGGAGGGACAGGGGGCTCGACGAGCAGTACTTC CASSGRDRGLDEQYF TRBD1 TRBJ2-7 TRBV6-4 .
TGTGCCTCAAGGGGGGGTGGGCCCCTGGGGATTCAGTACTTC CASRGGGPLGIQYF . TRBJ2-4 TRBV19 .
TGTGCCAGCAGTCGACAGGACCTCTATGGCTACACCTTC CASSRQDLYGYTF . TRBJ1-2 TRBV5-6 .
TGTGCCTGGAGTTCTGGCGGGAGGTTGCTGTCCGGGGAGCTGTTTTTT CAWSSGGRLLSGELFF TRBD2 TRBJ2-2 TRBV30 .
TGCGCCAGCAGCTCTGAGACAGGGGGTGGCACAGATACGCAGTATTTT CASSSETGGGTDTQYF TRBD1 TRBJ2-3 TRBV5-1 .
TGTGCCAGCAGCTCGGACAGGCCCGGGGCCAACGTCCTGACTTTC CASSSDRPGANVLTF TRBD1 TRBJ2-6 TRBV7-9 .
TGTGCCAGCAGTTTTGGGGGCCCGAACACTGAAGCTTTCTTT CASSFGGPNTEAFF . TRBJ1-1 TRBV2 .
TGTGCCAGCAGCCAATTTGTCGGGAACACTGAAGCTTTCTTT CASSQFVGNTEAFF . TRBJ1-1 TRBV16 .
TGCGCCAGCAGCCAAGGCGGATACAGTCAGGGACCCCAGCATTTT CASSQGGYSQGPQHF . TRBJ1-5 TRBV4-1 .
TGTGCCAGCAGCTTAAACAGGGGCGGCTATGGCTACACCTTC CASSLNRGGYGYTF TRBD1 TRBJ1-2 TRBV11-2 .
TGTGCCTGGAGTGTTACGCCTGACAGGGGTTGGACCGGGGAGCTGTTTTTT CAWSVTPDRGWTGELFF TRBD1 TRBJ2-2 TRBV30 .
TGTGCCAGCAGCGTAGAACTAGCGGGAGGGAGATTCACAGATACGCAGTATTTT CASSVELAGGRFTDTQYF TRBD2 TRBJ2-3 TRBV9 .
TGTGCCAGCAGTATGGGACTAGGAACAGATACGCAGTATTTT CASSMGLGTDTQYF TRBD2 TRBJ2-3 TRBV6-6 .
TGTGCCTGGACTAGACAGGGGAACACTGAAGCTTTCTTT CAWTRQGNTEAFF TRBD1 TRBJ1-1 TRBV30 .
TGTGCCTGGAGTGTTCGCGGGGACTACTACGAGCAGTACTTC CAWSVRGDYYEQYF TRBD2 TRBJ2-7 TRBV30 .
TGTGCCAGCAGCAAAAGAGACGGCGGGATAGAGACCCAGTACTTC CASSKRDGGIETQYF . TRBJ2-5 TRBV7-9 .
TGTGCCAGCAGCTCCGACAGAGTGAACACTGAAGCTTTCTTT CASSSDRVNTEAFF . TRBJ1-1 TRBV7-9 .
TGTGCCAGCAGCCTTGGGACTAGCGGGGGGGGCAATGAGCAGTTCTTC CASSLGTSGGGNEQFF TRBD2 TRBJ2-1 TRBV5-4 .
TGTGCCAGCAGCTCCCGGACAGCCTACAATGAGCAGTTCTTC CASSSRTAYNEQFF . TRBJ2-1 TRBV11-3 .
TGTGCCAGCAGCATAGGACTAGCGGGGGTGGAGACCCAGTACTTC CASSIGLAGVETQYF TRBD2 TRBJ2-5 TRBV9 .
TGTGCCAGCAGTGAAGCTCCGGGACAGGAAGCTTTCTTT CASSEAPGQEAFF TRBD1 TRBJ1-1 TRBV2 .
TGTGCCAGCAGCTTAGCAGGACACGGAAACTATGGCTACACCTTC CASSLAGHGNYGYTF . TRBJ1-2 TRBV7-2 .
TGTGCCAGTAGTATAGTCGGGGGGCCCAATGAAAAACTGTTTTTT CASSIVGGPNEKLFF . TRBJ1-4 TRBV19 .
TGTGCCAGCAGCTTGGAAATCTACGGGACTAGCACCGACAATGAGCAGTTCTTC CASSLEIYGTSTDNEQFF TRBD2 TRBJ2-1 TRBV5-6 few
TGTGCCAGCAGCAAATCCTCCCTTAGCGGGAGAGTTGGGGATACGCAGTATTTT CASSKSSLSGRVGDTQYF . TRBJ2-3 TRBV21-1 .
TGTGCCATCAGTGAAGCGGGGACTAGCGGGAGTTTCTCCTACAATGAGCAGTTCTTC CAISEAGTSGSFSYNEQFF TRBD2 TRBJ2-1 TRBV10-3 .